This TCR beta chain derives from a study of CD8+ T cells in alopecia areata. Study-level points and caveats: One nonresponder makes the tie between baseline CD8+ expansion and response uncertain. Normal skin contains resident alphabeta T cells, and these are also sequenced in scalp samples.

With respect to this clone: What it binds is not known.

cDNA reverse transcribed from extracted RNA served as the sequencing template. Here immunoSEQ multiplex PCR was the method, and the copy in TCRdb shows in-frame clones only, minus some. The sample lists fewer than 110,000 clones, about nine tenths seen once, with around 10% in the top ten. From germline, CDR1 is SQVTM and CDR2 ANQGSEA. The V and J ends lost 7 bases and 0 bases respectively, with 3 bases between them. The length of the CDR3 is 10 residues. As to treatment: oral pan-JAK inhibitor, 5-10 mg twice daily. The sequencing used CD8+ T cells sorted from blood, collected between weeks 30 and 35, from a patient treated with tofacitinib. The chain uses TRBV29-1 and TRBJ2-5; D call uncertain. The source of this sequence is a human donor with alopecia areata. DNA for the CDR3: TGCAGCGCCTACCAAGAGACCCAGTACTTC. This gives the protein CSAYQETQYF. Full variable domain (rest looked up from reference TRBV29-1 and TRBJ2-5): SAVISQKPSRDICQRGTSLTIQCQVDSQVTMMFWYRQQPGQSLTLIATANQGSEATYESGFVIDKFPISRPNLTFSTLTVSNMSPEDSSIYLCSAYQETQYFGPGTRLLVL.